This T cell receptor (beta chain) was sequenced in a study of blood T cell repertoires in COVID-19. Looking at the study overall: Samples of COVID-19 (acute and convalescent) were obtained from the United States, Italy and Spain. The analysed material was cDNA or gDNA that came from T cells, B-cell-depleted T cells, or PBMCs.

Germline assignment: CDR1 LGHDT and CDR2 YNNKEL (reference sequence). The CDR3 spans 16 residues. V lost 1 base and J lost 2, with 14 bases in between. In the original processing: Cell counts per sample came from amplifying reference gene primers. Profiled with immunoSEQ multiplex PCR; TCRdb holds only in-frame clones, not every one. V, J and clone size derive from that table, while D and trimming were established from the DNA sequence. Here the sample spans tens of thousands of clones, roughly 84% being singletons. This sequence joins TRBV3-1 (or the pseudogene TRBV3-2) and TRBJ1-1; D is perhaps TRBD1 (6 bases). The clonotype was recovered from a woman aged 80 or older with active or convalescent COVID-19. The sample consisted of peripheral blood. The CDR3 spells CASSQALRQANTEAFF. The DNA of the CDR3 is TGTGCCAGCAGCCAAGCCCTGCGACAGGCTAACACTGAAGCTTTCTTT.